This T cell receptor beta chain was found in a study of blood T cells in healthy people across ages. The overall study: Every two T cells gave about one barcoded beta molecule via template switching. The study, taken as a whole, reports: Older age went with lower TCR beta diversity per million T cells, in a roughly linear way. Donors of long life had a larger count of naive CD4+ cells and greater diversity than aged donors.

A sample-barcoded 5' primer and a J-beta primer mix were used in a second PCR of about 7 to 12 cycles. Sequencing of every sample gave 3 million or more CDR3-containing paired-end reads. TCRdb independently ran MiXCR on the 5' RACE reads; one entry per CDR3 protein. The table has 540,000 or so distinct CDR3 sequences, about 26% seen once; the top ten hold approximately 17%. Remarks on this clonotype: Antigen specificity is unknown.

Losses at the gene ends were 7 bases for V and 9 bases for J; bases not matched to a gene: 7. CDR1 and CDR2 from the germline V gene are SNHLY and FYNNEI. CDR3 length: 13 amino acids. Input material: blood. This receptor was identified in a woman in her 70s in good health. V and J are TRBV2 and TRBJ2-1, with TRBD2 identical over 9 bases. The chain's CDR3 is CASMAGGRGEQFF. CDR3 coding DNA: TGTGCCAGCATGGCGGGGGGGCGTGGTGAGCAGTTCTTC.